This TCR beta chain was recovered during a study of blood T cell repertoires in COVID-19 (dated by TCRdb to the early 2020s). About the study as a whole: Collaborator samples came from the United States, Italy and Spain and covered acute and convalescent phases of COVID-19. The prospective study material was composed of cDNA or gDNA derived from T cells, B-cell-depleted T cells, or PBMCs. Subjects who had been exposed to COVID-19, were actively infected with it, or had recovered from it provided the deeply sampled blood TCRbeta repertoires that made up the dataset. The repertoires were released in a freely available public database meant as a resource for research on the immune response to SARS-CoV-2. The samples were drawn from the first 160 participants of the ongoing ImmuneRACE study and from 1,254 subjects provided by 6 global collaborators. A de-identified subject ID, COVID-19 status, age in years and sex were almost always included in the sample metadata. Where available, HLA class I and class II types were obtained from metadata supplied by the sample provider rather than from assay-based typing.

Worth noting for this clone: The antigen it binds to is not known. No qualities accompany the bases; no much larger clone lies one base away.

Each collaborating institution followed its own protocols to collect whole blood in K2EDTA tubes. For TCRbeta analysis, collaborators shipped samples as frozen whole blood, isolated PBMCs, or DNA extracted from either of those sample types. From its cysteine to its phenylalanine, the CDR3 spans 14 amino acids. Left in the record is the CDR3 DNA by itself, 42 bases read in frame from the first base. V loses 2 bases at its end and J loses 7 bases; junction bases beyond the gene matches: 5. For CDR1 and CDR2, the germline V gene lists MNHEY and SVGAGI. TCRbeta CDR3 regions were amplified from genomic DNA using the immunoSEQ Assay, a bias-controlled multiplex PCR. Per the original workflow: The number of nucleated cells in each sample was estimated from the amplification of reference gene primers within the assay. Sequence reads were collapsed and filtered to measure the absolute abundance of every unique TCRbeta CDR3 rearrangement. Productive Simpson clonality was computed per sample as the square root of Simpson's diversity index over productive rearrangements. As stored in TCRdb, this immuneACCESS dataset retains in-frame rearrangements with V and J assigned. A fraction of the clones does not appear; measured against another copy, unresolved V genes explain less than half of the discrepancy, and the remainder lacks a known reason. V, J and clone size reflect that table, while D and trimming were determined from the DNA. The sample records 85,000 to 130,000 clones, more than 80% of which are singletons. The ten largest clones capture 11% to 15% of the sample.

Overall study results and their limits: The quantity of clinical and demographic metadata differed by source and by participant and was supplied without curation.

The sequenced material came from peripheral blood. The chain employs TRBV6-5 and TRBJ1-2, and TRBD1 matches 9 of the central bases. The clonotype originates from a woman aged 55 to 70 with acute or convalescent COVID-19. The DNA sequence follows: TGTGCCAGCAGTTACGCACGGACAGGGGCTGGCTACACCTTC. This translates into CASSYARTGAGYTF.